A selection of T cell receptor beta chains follows, all from one sample in a study of cytomegalovirus exposure and HLA in healthy donors. Clones were sequenced by immunoSEQ multiplex PCR, and TCRdb holds only the in-frame ones, with some missing. The sample contains about 130,000 clones, more than 80% of which appear only once. Sequenced sample: PBMCs. The receptors here all came from a woman aged 25 to 39 in good health and CMV-seropositive. The CDR3 runs from the conserved cysteine through the conserved F or W. A D gene is named only where the DNA matches it firmly. The listing skips clone size in some rows; elsewhere it reads once, few, many or a size class.

TRBJ1-2 | NA | NA | TRBV5-1 | CASSPIQGEGPLTF | TGCGCCAGCAGCCCCATCCAAGGTGAGGGTCCCCTCACCTTC
TRBJ2-7 | NA | NA | TRBV29-1 | CSSSVGQGLNEQYF | TGCAGCTCCTCCGTTGGGCAGGGCCTTAACGAGCAGTACTTC
TRBJ1-6 | NA | TRBD1 | TRBV2 | CASRPGQGKSYNSPLHF | TGTGCCAGCAGGCCGGGACAGGGGAAATCCTATAATTCACCCCTCCACTTT
TRBJ1-1 | NA | TRBD1 | TRBV19 | CASSVGGFMNTEAFF | TGTGCCAGTAGTGTAGGGGGCTTTATGAACACTGAAGCTTTCTTT
TRBJ2-7 | once | TRBD2 | TRBV28 | CASRLAGGYEQYF | TGTGCCAGCAGACTAGCGGGTGGGTACGAGCAGTACTTC
TRBJ2-5 | NA | NA | TRBV5-1 | CASSSRQVQGQETQYF | TGCGCCAGCAGCTCCAGACAGGTGCAAGGGCAAGAGACCCAGTACTTC
TRBJ2-1 | NA | TRBD1 | TRBV9 | CASSPFQGAGYNEQFF | TGTGCCAGCAGCCCTTTCCAGGGGGCAGGCTACAATGAGCAGTTCTTC
TRBJ2-6 | NA | NA | TRBV28 | CASSPGVSGANVLTF | TGTGCCAGCAGTCCCGGGGTCTCTGGGGCCAACGTCCTGACTTTC
TRBJ1-1 | few | NA | TRBV6-1 | CASSERYSNTEAFF | TGTGCCAGCAGTGAAAGGTACAGTAACACTGAAGCTTTCTTT
TRBJ2-1 | NA | NA | TRBV20-1 | CSVHSYEQFF | TGCAGTGTTCATTCATATGAGCAGTTCTTC
TRBJ1-1 | NA | NA | TRBV6-5 | CASSYKRPISEAFF | TGTGCCAGCAGTTACAAGCGCCCCATAAGTGAAGCTTTCTTT
TRBJ2-7 | few | NA | TRBV7-9 | CSSSRSYEQYF | TGTTCCAGCAGCCGGTCCTACGAGCAGTACTTC